One and the same sample provided the 26 T cell receptor beta chains below, sequenced in a study of graft-versus-host responses after intestinal transplantation. Graft tissue was processed to release intraepithelial and lamina propria lymphocytes. TCRdb's copy holds only in-frame clones and misses some; the assay was immunoSEQ multiplex PCR. Among several thousand clones listed, 80% to 85% were seen once. The input for sequencing was ileum tissue, taken around 120 days after intestinal transplantation. These receptor sequences come from a human patient who received an intestinal transplant, so some T cells may come from the graft donor.

The chain recombines TRBV9 with TRBJ1-2, with D tentatively TRBD1 (5 bases). Germline-derived CDR1 and CDR2 are SGDLS and YYNGEE. Deletions cut 0 bases from V and 3 bases from J, with 12 bases between. This CDR3 is 15 amino acids long. CDR3 sequence (DNA): TGTGCCAGCAGCGTAGAAGGGACGTCGGACTATGGCTACACCTTC. This encodes CASSVEGTSDYGYTF.

CDR3 in amino acids: CASLSASYEQYF. Here the CDR3 DNA reads TGTGCCTCCCTCTCGGCCTCCTACGAGCAGTACTTC. V is TRBV10-3 and J is TRBJ2-5; no clear D. Judging by the DNA end, TRBJ2-7 fits better; the J call may be wrong. The CDR3 has 12 amino acids. In germline, CDR1 is ENHRY, CDR2 SYGVKD.

The rearrangement uses TRBV7-3 and TRBJ2-3; 8 positions match TRBD2. CDR1 is SGHTA, CDR2 FQGTGA, per germline. J gave up 1 base and V 5 bases, and 8 bases lay outside the gene matches. The CDR3 consists of 16 residues. CDR3 DNA sequence: TGTGCCAGCAGCCCTACACGAGCGGGGGGCACAGATACGCAGTATTTT. This gives the protein CASSPTRAGGTDTQYF.

The chain is built from TRBV28 and TRBJ1-3; 9 bases fit TRBD1. Looked up from germline, CDR1 is MDHEN and CDR2 is SYDVKM. The CDR3 is 15 amino acids. V lost 5 bases and J lost 4; bases outside the gene matches: 6. The CDR3, as DNA: TGTGCCAGCAGTCTACAGGGGGCGCGGGGAAACACCATATATTTT. Residues: CASSLQGARGNTIYF. Combining the CDR3 with reference TRBV28 and TRBJ1-3 gives the whole variable domain DVKVTQSSRYLVKRTGEKVFLECVQDMDHENMFWYRQDPGLGLRLIYFSYDVKMKEKGDIPEGYSVSREKKERFSLILESASTNQTSMYLCASSLQGARGNTIYFGEGSWLTVV.

This clone was found a few times. The chain is built from TRBV18 and TRBJ2-5; TRBD1 matches 8 bases. CDR1 is KGHSH and CDR2 is LQKENI in the germline V gene. The junction had 5 bases not matched to a gene; V was cut back by 0 bases and J by 2 bases. The CDR3 totals 16 residues. CDR3 coding DNA: TGTGCCAGCTCACCACCGGGGACAGGAGTACAAGAGACCCAGTACTTC. As protein: CASSPPGTGVQETQYF.

The CDR3 spells CASSERLAGGYEQYF. As DNA, the CDR3 is TGCGCCAGCAGTGAGCGACTAGCGGGAGGTTACGAGCAGTACTTC. V usage is TRBV10-2 and J usage is TRBJ2-7, with TRBD2 matching over 13 bases. CDR1 is WSHSY, CDR2 SAAADI, per germline. This CDR3 contains 15 residues. Unmatched junction bases numbered 2, after V lost 2 bases and J lost 4 bases.

The chain carries TRBV5-1 and TRBJ2-2, with a possible D match to TRBD2 (6 bases). CDR1 and CDR2 from the germline V gene are SGHRS and YFSETQ. The V and J ends lost 0 bases and 6 bases respectively, with 18 bases between them. The CDR3 is 17 residues long. The CDR3 nucleotides are TGCGCCAGCAGCTTGGCCTGGGGAGGCCGGTTCTCCGGGGAGCTGTTTTTT. This translates into CASSLAWGGRFSGELFF.

The chain uses TRBV4-2 and TRBJ2-7; D possibly corresponds to TRBD2 (6 bases). V shed 6 bases and J shed 0 bases, with 18 bases lying between them. Germline lookup yields CDR1 LGHNA and CDR2 YNFKEQ. CDR3 length equals 16 residues. The CDR3 here is CASSAPGLTSSYEQYF. The CDR3 DNA follows: TGTGCCAGCAGTGCCCCGGGACTCACCAGCTCCTACGAGCAGTACTTC.

J is TRBJ2-2 and V is TRBV10-3; D possibly matches TRBD1 or TRBD2 (5 bases each). Trimming took 6 bases from V and 1 from J, leaving 9 bases between them. Germline V CDR1 and CDR2: ENHRY, SYGVKD. The CDR3 loop spans 14 amino acids. As DNA, the CDR3 is TGTGCCATCAGCGGGGACCGGAACACCGGGGAGCTGTTTTTT. It encodes CAISGDRNTGELFF.

The CDR3 DNA follows: TGTGCCAGCAGCGACTCCCACCTGGGGGAGCAGTTCTTC. Translating gives CASSDSHLGEQFF. The V and J genes are TRBV2 and TRBJ2-1; D unclear. The CDR3 runs to 13 residues. Trimming pared 6 bases from V and 10 bases from J, leaving 16 bases between. The germline V gene encodes CDR1 SNHLY and CDR2 FYNNEI.

A remark on this clone: The sample contains more than one DNA sequence encoding this CDR3. The J gene is TRBJ2-6, the V gene TRBV4-3; perhaps TRBD2 as D (6 bases). There are 16 residues in the CDR3. With 3 bases removed from V and 1 base from J, the gap between germline ends came to 10 bases. Germline loops: CDR1 LGHNA, CDR2 YSLEER. The DNA of the CDR3 is TGCGCCAGCAGCCAGTCGGGAGCTTCTGGGGCCAACGTCCTGACTTTC. This sequence encodes CASSQSGASGANVLTF.

The sample holds a few counts of this clone. The chain couples TRBV5-4 to TRBJ2-1, with a tentative D call TRBD2 (6 bases). V was shortened by 4 bases and J by 4 bases, with 21 bases between the two germline ends. Germline V gene sequence: CDR1 SGHNT, CDR2 YYREEE (reference sequence). This CDR3 has 17 amino acids. The CDR3 nucleotides read TGTGCCAGCAGCCCACACGGGACTCCAACACCTTACAATGAGCAGTTCTTC. Its protein product is CASSPHGTPTPYNEQFF.

In DNA, the CDR3 is TGTGCCAGCAGTGCGGGGACAAAGAACACCGGGGAGCTGTTTTTT. Its translation: CASSAGTKNTGELFF. The chain is built from TRBV2 and TRBJ2-2, with D possibly TRBD1 on 6 matching bases. This CDR3 has 15 residues. Trimming left V 4 bases short and J 1 base short, with 10 bases between. Germline V lookup: CDR1 SNHLY, CDR2 FYNNEI.

V is TRBV9 and J is TRBJ2-3, with 7 nucleotides matching TRBD2. Germline CDR1 SGDLS, CDR2 YYNGEE. This CDR3 comprises 12 residues. V gave up 3 bases and J gave up 14 bases; unmatched junction bases: 9. CDR3 sequence: CASSAPGGKVYF. CDR3 sequence (DNA): TGTGCCAGCAGCGCCCCGGGAGGCAAGGTGTATTTT.

This clone was found a few times. The CDR3 DNA sequence: TGTGCCTCGGGAGAGGGGGCCGGGGAGCTGTTTTTT. Amino acid sequence: CASGEGAGELFF. The chain is built from TRBV25-1 and TRBJ2-2; D may correspond to TRBD1 or TRBD2 (6 bases each). Germline loops: CDR1 MGHDK, CDR2 SYGVNS. The CDR3 consists of 12 residues. Trimming removed 11 bases from V and 6 bases from J, with 13 bases in between.

The sample holds one count of this clone. The DNA for the CDR3 is TGTGCCAGCAGCTTGGCCTGGGTGTTTCACAACTACGAGCAGTACTTC. It encodes CASSLAWVFHNYEQYF. The chain uses TRBV5-4 and TRBJ2-7; unclear D gene. CDR1 SGHNT and CDR2 YYREEE come from the germline V gene (reference sequence). The CDR3 covers 16 residues. Trimming shortened V by 0 bases and J by 3 bases, and 16 bases separated the two germline ends.

The chain joins TRBV5-6 to TRBJ1-2, with D tentatively TRBD1 (6 bases). Between the trimmed V and J ends, which lost 3 bases and 4 bases, there was a span of 10 bases. Per germline, CDR1 SGHDT and CDR2 YYEEEE. The CDR3 length is 13 residues. CDR3 nucleotides: TGTGCCAGCAGCTCGACAGGTCTCTATGGCTACACCTTC. It encodes CASSSTGLYGYTF.

In the case of this clone: A junction end diverges from the germline sequence, so it may reflect a read error. This sequence joins TRBV6-5 and TRBJ2-7, with D possibly matching TRBD1 (8 bases). The CDR3 totals 15 residues. Germline CDR1 is MNHEY and CDR2 is SVGAGI. CDR3 in amino acids: CASSDSQGGFYEQYF. Written as DNA, the CDR3 is TGTGCCAGCAGTGACTCACAGGGGGGGTTTTACGAGCAGTACTTC.

The chain joins TRBV7-3 to TRBJ1-1; TRBD1 aligns across 9 bases. CDR3 length: 15 amino acids. Per germline, CDR1 SGHTA and CDR2 FQGTGA. Trimming at V came to 5 bases and at J to 4 bases, leaving 8 bases not matched to a gene. Here the CDR3 reads CASSDGQGSFTEAFF. The CDR3 DNA reads as TGTGCCAGCAGCGACGGACAGGGGAGTTTCACTGAAGCTTTCTTT.

The V gene is TRBV6-1, the J gene TRBJ2-7, with D possibly TRBD1 on 6 matching bases. The CDR3 is 14 amino acids. Germline V gene lookup returns CDR1 MNHNS and CDR2 SASEGT. V was trimmed by 1 base and J by 0 bases, leaving 7 bases between them. CDR3 sequence: CASSEGDTSYEQYF. For the CDR3, the DNA is TGTGCCAGCAGTGAAGGGGACACCTCCTACGAGCAGTACTTC.

In the case of this clone: The final CDR3 position lacks the conserved phenylalanine or tryptophan, pointing to a likely read error. The chain has TRBV5-6 and TRBJ1-1; D perhaps matches TRBD1 (5 bases). This CDR3 comprises 11 residues. V was shortened by 4 bases and J by 5 bases, with 6 bases between the two germline ends. Germline CDR1 is SGHDT and CDR2 is YYEEEE. The CDR3 DNA reads TGTGCCAGCAGCAGGGGAACTGAAGCTTTCCTT. Translation gives CASSRGTEAFL.

This clone was counted a few times. The chain is built from TRBV2 and TRBJ2-3, with TRBD2 matching over 13 bases. Looked up from germline, CDR1 is SNHLY and CDR2 is FYNNEI. V trimming: 8 bases; J trimming: 2 bases; junction bases outside the gene matches: 1. The CDR3 runs 14 residues. The CDR3 sequence is CASGTSGNTDTQYF. CDR3 nucleotide sequence: TGTGCCAGCGGGACTAGCGGGAACACAGATACGCAGTATTTT.

J is TRBJ2-7 and V is TRBV6-1; D remains unclear. Germline V gene data show CDR1 as MNHNS and CDR2 as SASEGT. The V and J ends lost 5 bases and 3 bases respectively, with 11 bases between them. This CDR3 region has 13 residues. The CDR3 nucleotides read TGTGCCAGCAGTCTGGACGAGATCTACGAGCAGTACTTC. Its protein is CASSLDEIYEQYF.

The rearrangement uses TRBV7-6 and TRBJ2-1, with TRBD2 matching 12 bases. Germline trimming cut 2 bases from V and 5 bases from J; bases unmatched to any gene: 4. Germline V lookup: CDR1 SGHVS, CDR2 FNYEAQ. The CDR3 is 16 amino acids. CDR3 region: CASSLLAGGVDNEQFF. CDR3 in DNA: TGTGCCAGCAGCTTACTAGCGGGGGGGGTAGACAATGAGCAGTTCTTC.

This sequence joins TRBV4-1 and TRBJ1-3; D unresolved. Germline V gene lookup returns CDR1 MGHRA and CDR2 YSYEKL. V lost 6 bases, J lost 2 bases, and 5 bases lay in between. The CDR3 runs 12 residues. DNA for the CDR3: TGCGCCAGCAGTGGGCCTGGAAACACCATATATTTT. This gives the protein CASSGPGNTIYF.

V gene TRBV4-1 combines with J gene TRBJ2-7, with D uncertain. The CDR3 runs 14 residues. With 2 bases removed from V and 2 bases from J, the gap between germline ends came to 10 bases. Germline V CDR1 and CDR2: MGHRA, YSYEKL. For the CDR3, the DNA is TGCGCCAGCAGCCAACCCGCCAGAACCTACGAGCAGTACTTC. The encoded protein is CASSQPARTYEQYF.